This T cell receptor (beta chain) was documented in a study of monozygotic twins with inflammatory bowel disease. TCRdb reprocessed the 5' RACE reads; each CDR3 protein has one entry and no DNA is given. The repertoire table contains over 350,000 distinct CDR3 sequences. The CDR3 covers 14 residues. Germline V lookup: CDR1 SGHTA, CDR2 FQGNSA. The clonotype originates from a human donor with ulcerative colitis or Crohn's disease, or a healthy co-twin of an affected twin (not recorded which). Sequencing input: blood. The rearrangement links TRBV7-2 to TRBJ2-5; no DNA is available, so the TRBD2 call from TCRdb remains unchecked. The CDR3: CASSFAGTRETQYF.